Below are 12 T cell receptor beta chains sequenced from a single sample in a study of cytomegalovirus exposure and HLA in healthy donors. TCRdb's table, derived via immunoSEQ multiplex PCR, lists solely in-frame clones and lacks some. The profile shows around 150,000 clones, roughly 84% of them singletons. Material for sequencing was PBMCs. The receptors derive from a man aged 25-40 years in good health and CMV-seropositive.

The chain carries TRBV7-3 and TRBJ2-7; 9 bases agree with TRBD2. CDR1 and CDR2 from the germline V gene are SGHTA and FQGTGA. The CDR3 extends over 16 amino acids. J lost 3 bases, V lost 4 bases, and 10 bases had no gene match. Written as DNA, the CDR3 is TGTGCCAGCAGCTCCCAGGCTAGCGGGAACATCTACGAGCAGTACTTC. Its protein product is CASSSQASGNIYEQYF. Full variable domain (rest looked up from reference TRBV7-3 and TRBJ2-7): GAGVSQTPSNKVTEKGKYVELRCDPISGHTALYWYRQSLGQGPEFLIYFQGTGAADDSGLPNDRFFAVRPEGSVSTLKIQRTERGDSAVYLCASSSQASGNIYEQYFGPGTRLTVT.

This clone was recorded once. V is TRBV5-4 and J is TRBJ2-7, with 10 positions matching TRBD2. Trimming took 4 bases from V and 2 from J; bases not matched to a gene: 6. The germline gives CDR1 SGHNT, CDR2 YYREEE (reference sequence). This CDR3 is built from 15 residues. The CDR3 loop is CASSAPAGGAYEQYF. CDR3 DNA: TGTGCCAGCAGCGCCCCAGCGGGGGGGGCCTACGAGCAGTACTTC.

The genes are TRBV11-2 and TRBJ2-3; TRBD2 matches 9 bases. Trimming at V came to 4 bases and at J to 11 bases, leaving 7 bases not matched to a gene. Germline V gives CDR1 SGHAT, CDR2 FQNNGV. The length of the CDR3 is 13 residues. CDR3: CASSSLPSGEQYF. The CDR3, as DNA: TGTGCCAGCAGCTCCCTCCCTAGCGGGGAGCAGTATTTT.

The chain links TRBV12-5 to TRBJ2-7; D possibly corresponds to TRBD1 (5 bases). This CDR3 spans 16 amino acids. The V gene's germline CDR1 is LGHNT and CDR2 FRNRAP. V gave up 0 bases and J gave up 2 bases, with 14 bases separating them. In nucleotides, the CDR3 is TGTGCTAGTGGTTTGGTAACGGGCAGGGATCCCTACGAGCAGTACTTC. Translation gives CASGLVTGRDPYEQYF.

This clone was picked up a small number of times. The CDR3 DNA is TGTGCCAGCAGCTTAGGAGGGTTGGAAGGCTACACCTTC. Translating gives CASSLGGLEGYTF. The V gene is TRBV7-8, the J gene TRBJ1-2; D unclear. Looked up from germline, CDR1 is SGHVS and CDR2 is FQNEAQ. The CDR3 is 13 residues long. V was trimmed by 1 base and J by 8 bases, leaving 11 bases between them.

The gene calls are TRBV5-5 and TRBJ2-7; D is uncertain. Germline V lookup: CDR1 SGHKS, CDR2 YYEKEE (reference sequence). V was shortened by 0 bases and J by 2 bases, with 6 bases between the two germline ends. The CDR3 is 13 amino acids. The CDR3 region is CASSLVSTYEQYF. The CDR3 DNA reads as TGTGCCAGCAGCTTGGTTTCAACCTACGAGCAGTACTTC.

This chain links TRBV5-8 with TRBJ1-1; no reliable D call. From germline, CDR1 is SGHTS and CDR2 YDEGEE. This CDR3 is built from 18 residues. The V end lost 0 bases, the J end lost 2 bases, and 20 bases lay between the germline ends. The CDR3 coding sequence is TGTGCCAGCAGCTTGGATTACGGGGAATGGAGGGAAAACACTGAAGCTTTCTTT. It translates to CASSLDYGEWRENTEAFF.

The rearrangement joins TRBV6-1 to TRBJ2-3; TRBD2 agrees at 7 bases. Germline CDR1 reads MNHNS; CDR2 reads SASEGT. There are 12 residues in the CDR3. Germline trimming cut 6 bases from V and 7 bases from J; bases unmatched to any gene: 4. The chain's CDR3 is CASSLLANTQYF. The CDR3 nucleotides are TGTGCCAGCAGCCTACTAGCGAATACGCAGTATTTT.

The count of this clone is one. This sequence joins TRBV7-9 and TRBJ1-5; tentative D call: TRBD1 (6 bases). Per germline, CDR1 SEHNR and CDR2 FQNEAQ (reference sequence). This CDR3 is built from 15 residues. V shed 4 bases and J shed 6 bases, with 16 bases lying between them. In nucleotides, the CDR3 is TGTGCCAGCAGCTCCCCAGGGGACACAGGTCAGCCCCAGCATTTT. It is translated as CASSSPGDTGQPQHF. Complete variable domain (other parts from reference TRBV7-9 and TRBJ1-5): DTGVSQNPRHKITKRGQNVTFRCDPISEHNRLYWYRQTLGQGPEFLTYFQNEAQLEKSRLLSDRFSAERPKGSFSTLEIQRTEQGDSAMYLCASSSPGDTGQPQHFGDGTRLSIL.

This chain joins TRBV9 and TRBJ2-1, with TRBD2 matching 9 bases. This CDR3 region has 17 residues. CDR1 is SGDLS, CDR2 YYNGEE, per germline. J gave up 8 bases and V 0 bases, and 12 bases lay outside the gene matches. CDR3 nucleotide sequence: TGTGCCAGCAGCGTAGCCGGTTTATCGCGGGGGGGCCATGAGCAGTTCTTC. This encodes CASSVAGLSRGGHEQFF.

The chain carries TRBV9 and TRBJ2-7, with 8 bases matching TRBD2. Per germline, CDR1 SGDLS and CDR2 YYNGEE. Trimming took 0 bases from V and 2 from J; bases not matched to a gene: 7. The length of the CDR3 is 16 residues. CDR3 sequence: CASSVAAGDVTYEQYF. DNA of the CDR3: TGTGCCAGCAGCGTAGCAGCGGGAGACGTTACCTACGAGCAGTACTTC.

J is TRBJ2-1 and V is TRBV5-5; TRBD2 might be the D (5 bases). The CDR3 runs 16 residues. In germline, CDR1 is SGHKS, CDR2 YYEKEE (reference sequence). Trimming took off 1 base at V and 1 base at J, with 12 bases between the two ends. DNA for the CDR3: TGTGCCAGCAGCTTGTCGGGAAGAGATTCCTACAATGAGCAGTTCTTC. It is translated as CASSLSGRDSYNEQFF.